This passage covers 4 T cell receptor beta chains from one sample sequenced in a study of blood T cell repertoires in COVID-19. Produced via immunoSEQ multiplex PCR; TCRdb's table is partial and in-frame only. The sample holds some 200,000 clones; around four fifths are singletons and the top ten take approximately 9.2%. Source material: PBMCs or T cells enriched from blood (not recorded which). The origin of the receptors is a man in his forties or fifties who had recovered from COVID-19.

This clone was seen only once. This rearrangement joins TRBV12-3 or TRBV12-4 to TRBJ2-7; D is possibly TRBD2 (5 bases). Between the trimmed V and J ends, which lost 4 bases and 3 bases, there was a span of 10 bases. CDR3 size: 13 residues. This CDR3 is CASSSPGNYEQYF. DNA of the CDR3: TGTGCCAGCAGTTCTCCCGGGAACTACGAGCAGTACTTC.

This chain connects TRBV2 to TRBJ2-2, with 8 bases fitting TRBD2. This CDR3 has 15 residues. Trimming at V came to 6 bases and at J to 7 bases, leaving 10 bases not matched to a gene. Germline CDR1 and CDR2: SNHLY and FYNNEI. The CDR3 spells CASRWRGDQGGELFF. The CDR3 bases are TGTGCCAGCAGATGGCGGGGGGACCAGGGCGGGGAGCTGTTTTTT.

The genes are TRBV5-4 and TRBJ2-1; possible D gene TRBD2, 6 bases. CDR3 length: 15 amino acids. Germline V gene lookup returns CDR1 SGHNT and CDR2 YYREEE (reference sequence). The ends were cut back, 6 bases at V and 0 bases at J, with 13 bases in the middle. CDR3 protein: CASTPRGNSYNEQFF. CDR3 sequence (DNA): TGTGCCAGCACCCCTCGCGGGAACTCCTACAATGAGCAGTTCTTC.

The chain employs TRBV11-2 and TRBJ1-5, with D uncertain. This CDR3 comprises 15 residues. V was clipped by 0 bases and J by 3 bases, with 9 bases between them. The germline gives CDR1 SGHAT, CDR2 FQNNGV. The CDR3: CASSLDWAPNQPQHF. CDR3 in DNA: TGTGCCAGCAGCTTAGATTGGGCCCCCAATCAGCCCCAGCATTTT.